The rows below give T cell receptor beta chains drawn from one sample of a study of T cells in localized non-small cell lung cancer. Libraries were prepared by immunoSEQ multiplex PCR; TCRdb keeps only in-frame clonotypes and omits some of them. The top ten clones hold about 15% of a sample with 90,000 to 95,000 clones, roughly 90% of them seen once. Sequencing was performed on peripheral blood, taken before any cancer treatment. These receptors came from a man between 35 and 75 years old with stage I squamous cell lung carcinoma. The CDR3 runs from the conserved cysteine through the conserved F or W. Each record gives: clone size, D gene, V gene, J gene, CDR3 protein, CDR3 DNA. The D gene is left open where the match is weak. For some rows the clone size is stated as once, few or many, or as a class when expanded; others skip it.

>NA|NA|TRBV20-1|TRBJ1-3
CSASAGNTIYF
TGCAGTGCTTCGGCTGGAAACACCATATATTTT
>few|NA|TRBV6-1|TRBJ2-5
CASLQETQYF
TGTGCCAGCCTTCAAGAGACCCAGTACTTC
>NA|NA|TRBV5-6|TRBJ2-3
CASSLSGSWLDTQYF
TGTGCCAGCAGCTTGTCGGGTAGCTGGTTAGATACGCAGTATTTT
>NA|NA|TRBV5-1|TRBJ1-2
CASSLSVPGQGNYGYTF
TGCGCCAGCAGCTTGTCGGTGCCCGGGCAGGGCAACTATGGCTACACCTTC
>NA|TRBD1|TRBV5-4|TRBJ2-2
CASSLGQGATGELFF
TGTGCCAGCAGCTTGGGGCAGGGGGCGACCGGGGAGCTGTTTTTT
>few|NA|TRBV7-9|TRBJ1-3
CASSSLRGSGNTIYF
TGTGCCAGCAGCTCCCTCAGGGGCTCTGGAAACACCATATATTTT
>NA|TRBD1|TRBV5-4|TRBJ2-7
CASSLGGDRAYEQYF
TGTGCCAGCAGCTTGGGGGGGGACAGGGCCTACGAGCAGTACTTC
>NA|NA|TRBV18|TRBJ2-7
CASSPSRYEQYF
TGTGCCAGCTCACCGAGTCGCTACGAGCAGTACTTC
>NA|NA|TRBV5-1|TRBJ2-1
CASSPPSRNEQFF
TGCGCCAGCAGCCCCCCGAGTAGAAATGAGCAGTTCTTC
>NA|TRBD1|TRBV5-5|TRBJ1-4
CASSLIGAGGEKLFF
TGTGCCAGCAGCTTGATTGGGGCAGGGGGTGAAAAACTGTTTTTT
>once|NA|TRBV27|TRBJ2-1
CASSLVYRVNEQFF
TGTGCCAGCAGTTTAGTTTACAGGGTGAATGAGCAGTTCTTC
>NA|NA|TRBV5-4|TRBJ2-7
CASSLGQTISYEQYF
TGTGCCAGCAGCTTGGGACAGACAATAAGCTACGAGCAGTACTTC
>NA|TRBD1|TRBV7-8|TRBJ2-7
CASSLQTGKGAEQYF
TGTGCCAGCAGCTTACAGACAGGGAAGGGTGCCGAGCAGTACTTC
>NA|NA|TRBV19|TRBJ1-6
CASSEQGGSYNSPLHF
TGTGCCAGTAGTGAACAGGGAGGGTCCTATAATTCACCCCTCCACTTT
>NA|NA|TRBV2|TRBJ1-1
CASSLGGSMNTEAFF
TGTGCCAGCAGTTTGGGGGGGAGCATGAACACTGAAGCTTTCTTT
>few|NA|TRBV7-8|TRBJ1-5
CASSLAVSNQPQHF
TGTGCCAGCAGCTTAGCCGTTAGCAATCAGCCCCAGCATTTT
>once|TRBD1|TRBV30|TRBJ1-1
CALQGQSLGNTEAFF
TGTGCCTTGCAGGGACAGAGCTTGGGGAACACTGAAGCTTTCTTT
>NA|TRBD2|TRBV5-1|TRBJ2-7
CASSLLLGLASPYEQYF
TGCGCCAGCAGCTTGCTTCTGGGACTAGCGAGCCCCTACGAGCAGTACTTC
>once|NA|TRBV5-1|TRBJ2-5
CASSRVGAGLQETQYF
TGCGCCAGCAGCCGTGTTGGGGCTGGGCTCCAAGAGACCCAGTACTTC
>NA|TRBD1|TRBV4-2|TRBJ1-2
CASSPRTGNGYTF
TGTGCCAGCAGCCCCCGGACAGGGAACGGCTACACCTTC
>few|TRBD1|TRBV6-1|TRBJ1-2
CASSEREGAGGYTF
TGTGCCAGCAGTGAAAGGGAGGGGGCGGGTGGCTACACCTTC
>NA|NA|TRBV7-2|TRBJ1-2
CASGRGPANYGYTF
TGTGCCTCCGGGAGGGGACCCGCTAACTATGGCTACACCTTC
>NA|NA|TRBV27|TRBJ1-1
CASRTGPNTEAFF
TGTGCCAGCAGAACAGGACCGAACACTGAAGCTTTCTTT
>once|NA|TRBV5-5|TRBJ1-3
CASSLARGRNTIYF
TGTGCCAGCAGCTTGGCCAGGGGAAGAAACACCATATATTTT
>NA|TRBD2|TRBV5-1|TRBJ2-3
CASTRSGGAGDTQYF
TGCGCCAGCACCAGGAGCGGGGGGGCCGGGGATACGCAGTATTTT
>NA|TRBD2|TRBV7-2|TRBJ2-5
CASSLVSGAGEETQYF
TGTGCCAGCAGCTTAGTCTCGGGCGCGGGGGAAGAGACCCAGTACTTC